This is a list of T cell receptor beta chains from one sample in a study of Ad26.COV2.S vaccination and SARS-CoV-2 variants. The assay was immunoSEQ multiplex PCR, and TCRdb's table has in-frame clones only and misses some. The data contain about 250,000 clones, around 87% of them singletons. Source: peripheral blood, taken in a trial of Ad26.COV2.S vaccine versus placebo. All receptors come from a person aged 18-60 years who received the Ad26.COV2.S COVID-19 vaccine or a placebo. The CDR3 runs from the conserved cysteine through the conserved F or W.

cdr3_aa,j_call,v_call
CASSDLGGADTQYF,TRBJ2-3,TRBV6-4
CASGYNEQFF,TRBJ2-1,TRBV7-9
CASRGTPNVEQYF,TRBJ2-7,TRBV2
CASSLVGGGHYEQYF,TRBJ2-7,TRBV6-5
CASSSDPGLRIYGYTF,TRBJ1-2,TRBV5-5
CASSGTGIQETQYF,TRBJ2-5,TRBV2
CASSRTGNTIYF,TRBJ1-3,TRBV6-6
CASGQHPFF,TRBJ1-1,TRBV19
CASSIKGLDRSKNIQYF,TRBJ2-4,TRBV19
CASSYSRQGSQPQHF,TRBJ1-5,TRBV6-5
CASSPGESTSEGYTF,TRBJ1-2,TRBV11-1
CASSDRPRQGYTF,TRBJ1-2,TRBV2
CATSISGRGEQYF,TRBJ2-7,TRBV15
CASSDDPYEQYF,TRBJ2-7,TRBV6-4
CASSPPPVNEQYF,TRBJ2-7,TRBV7-2
CASSQNLDRGYGYTF,TRBJ1-2,TRBV4-2
CASSFDMWGYTF,TRBJ1-2,TRBV5-5
CASSLEGGKGGEAFF,TRBJ1-1,TRBV7-9
CATSETGGGPQHF,TRBJ1-5,TRBV24-1